These T cell receptor beta chains were read from a single sample in a study of CD8 T cells in ankylosing spondylitis. TCRdb redid the calling of the 5' RACE reads with MiXCR, one entry per CDR3 protein. The data contain approximately 250,000 distinct CDR3 sequences, under 8.5% of them singletons. Specimen: blood, either unsorted or a sorted T cell fraction (not recorded which). These receptors all come from a female donor with ankylosing spondylitis or in good health (not recorded which). The CDR3 runs from the conserved cysteine through the conserved F or W. Fields, in order: CDR3 length, J gene, clone size, V gene, D gene, CDR3 protein, CDR3 DNA. The D gene is left open where the match is weak. Size is omitted from some rows. Given values are once, few, many or a class for expanded clones.

length: 13; J: TRBJ2-1; size: many; V: TRBV20-1; D: NA; CDR3: CSAREGRIWEQFF; DNA: TGCAGTGCTAGAGAGGGCAGAATATGGGAGCAGTTCTTC
length: 15; J: TRBJ2-1; size: many; V: TRBV6-1; D: NA; CDR3: CASTHRRGSYNEQFF; DNA: TGTGCCAGCACCCACCGTCGGGGCTCCTACAATGAGCAGTTCTTC
length: 15; J: TRBJ2-1; size: many; V: TRBV7-2; D: TRBD2; CDR3: CASRTASGNHNEQFF; DNA: TGTGCCAGCAGGACCGCTAGCGGGAACCACAATGAGCAGTTCTTC
length: 17; J: TRBJ2-6; size: NA; V: TRBV7-8; D: NA; CDR3: CASTWNPPGTGANVLTF; DNA: TGTGCCAGCACTTGGAACCCTCCTGGTACTGGGGCCAACGTCCTGACTTTC
length: 16; J: TRBJ2-1; size: NA; V: TRBV7-2; D: TRBD2; CDR3: CASRTSGRAEGNEQFF; DNA: TGTGCCAGCAGAACTAGCGGGAGGGCGGAAGGGAATGAGCAGTTCTTC
length: 14; J: TRBJ2-7; size: many; V: TRBV12-3/TRBV12-4; D: NA; CDR3: CASSSGTLLYEQYF; DNA: TGTGCCAGCAGTTCCGGAACTTTACTCTACGAGCAGTACTTC
length: 14; J: TRBJ2-3; size: many; V: TRBV20-1; D: TRBD2; CDR3: CSATGTSLTDTQYF; DNA: TGCAGTGCGACCGGGACTAGCTTAACAGATACGCAGTATTTT
length: 15; J: TRBJ2-1; size: NA; V: TRBV18; D: TRBD1; CDR3: CASSPVTGGVDEQFF; DNA: TGTGCCAGCTCACCAGTGACAGGGGGCGTGGATGAGCAGTTCTTC
length: 16; J: TRBJ2-1; size: few; V: TRBV11-3; D: TRBD2; CDR3: CASSQGLFGSYNEQFF; DNA: TGTGCCAGCAGCCAGGGACTATTCGGCTCCTACAATGAGCAGTTCTTC
length: 12; J: TRBJ2-2; size: NA; V: TRBV10-3; D: NA; CDR3: CAISINTGELFF; DNA: TGTGCCATCAGTATTAACACCGGGGAGCTGTTTTTT
length: 17; J: TRBJ2-3; size: few; V: TRBV7-2; D: TRBD2; CDR3: CASSAVGTSGSRDTQYF; DNA: TGTGCCAGCAGCGCAGTGGGGACTAGCGGGTCTCGCGATACGCAGTATTTT
length: 17; J: TRBJ2-2; size: many; V: TRBV12-3/TRBV12-4; D: TRBD2; CDR3: CASSILRAGGGGEELFF; DNA: TGTGCCAGCAGTATACTAAGGGCGGGAGGAGGGGGGGAGGAGCTGTTTTTT
length: 14; J: TRBJ2-5; size: many; V: TRBV20-1; D: NA; CDR3: CSASKGFTQETQYF; DNA: TGCAGTGCTTCTAAGGGTTTTACTCAAGAGACCCAGTACTTC
length: 12; J: TRBJ2-3; size: many; V: TRBV7-6; D: NA; CDR3: CASSLFQDTQYF; DNA: TGTGCCAGCAGCCTTTTCCAGGATACGCAGTATTTT
length: 16; J: TRBJ1-5; size: few; V: TRBV3-1; D: NA; CDR3: CASSVSTSGGNQPQHF; DNA: TGTGCCAGCAGCGTAAGCACCTCGGGGGGCAATCAGCCCCAGCATTTT
length: 14; J: TRBJ2-1; size: many; V: TRBV11-3; D: NA; CDR3: CASSVGGSGGGQFF; DNA: TGTGCCAGCAGCGTCGGGGGTTCCGGCGGTGGGCAGTTCTTC
length: 14; J: TRBJ1-1; size: many; V: TRBV6-1; D: TRBD1; CDR3: CASSRENRGTEAFF; DNA: TGTGCCAGCAGCCGGGAGAACAGGGGCACTGAAGCTTTCTTT
length: 17; J: TRBJ2-7; size: once; V: TRBV10-3; D: TRBD2; CDR3: CAISESEAGEAFCEQYF; DNA: TGTGCTATCAGTGAGTCGGAGGCGGGAGAGGCCTTCTGCGAGCAGTACTTC
length: 15; J: TRBJ2-3; size: many; V: TRBV20-1; D: TRBD2; CDR3: CSARPLERETDTQYF; DNA: TGCAGTGCTAGGCCACTAGAGCGGGAGACAGATACGCAGTATTTT
length: 11; J: TRBJ2-2; size: many; V: TRBV12-5; D: NA; CDR3: CASGFTGELFF; DNA: TGTGCTAGTGGGTTTACCGGGGAGCTGTTTTTT
length: 16; J: TRBJ2-2; size: NA; V: TRBV5-8; D: TRBD1; CDR3: CASSSGQGISTGELFF; DNA: TGTGCCAGCAGCTCCGGACAGGGGATAAGCACCGGGGAGCTGTTTTTT
length: 11; J: TRBJ2-7; size: many; V: TRBV29-1; D: NA; CDR3: CSVQGPGEQYF; DNA: TGCAGCGTTCAAGGACCAGGCGAGCAGTACTTC
length: 14; J: TRBJ1-4; size: NA; V: TRBV2; D: NA; CDR3: CASSEALSNEKLFF; DNA: TGTGCCAGCAGTGAAGCGCTTTCTAATGAAAAACTGTTTTTT
length: 16; J: TRBJ2-3; size: few; V: TRBV20-1; D: NA; CDR3: CSASELIIAGTDTQYF; DNA: TGCAGTGCTAGTGAGTTGATAATAGCGGGCACAGATACGCAGTATTTT
length: 13; J: TRBJ1-2; size: many; V: TRBV9; D: NA; CDR3: CASSPPGNYGYTF; DNA: TGTGCCAGCAGCCCCCCGGGAAACTATGGCTACACCTTC
length: 12; J: TRBJ2-7; size: many; V: TRBV12-3/TRBV12-4; D: NA; CDR3: CASSFRGREQYF; DNA: TGTGCCAGCAGTTTCCGCGGGCGCGAGCAGTACTTC
length: 14; J: TRBJ2-1; size: many; V: TRBV7-8; D: NA; CDR3: CASNTGNPYNEQFF; DNA: TGTGCCAGCAACACAGGGAACCCCTACAATGAGCAGTTCTTC
length: 12; J: TRBJ2-3; size: many; V: TRBV29-1; D: NA; CDR3: CSVEAGADTQYF; DNA: TGCAGCGTTGAAGCGGGGGCAGATACGCAGTATTTT
length: 14; J: TRBJ2-5; size: many; V: TRBV29-1; D: TRBD2; CDR3: CSVRGLAGVATQYF; DNA: TGCAGCGTCCGTGGACTAGCAGGGGTCGCGACCCAGTACTTC
length: 15; J: TRBJ1-3; size: many; V: TRBV12-3/TRBV12-4; D: NA; CDR3: CASSLLGPSGNTIYF; DNA: TGTGCCAGCAGTTTATTGGGACCCTCTGGAAACACCATATATTTT
length: 14; J: TRBJ2-2; size: NA; V: TRBV7-8; D: NA; CDR3: CASRPTRNTGELFF; DNA: TGTGCCAGCAGACCCACACGGAACACCGGGGAGCTGTTTTTT
length: 14; J: TRBJ1-2; size: many; V: TRBV12-3/TRBV12-4; D: TRBD1; CDR3: CASSHTGGFYGYTF; DNA: TGTGCCAGCAGCCATACAGGGGGCTTCTATGGCTACACCTTC
length: 12; J: TRBJ2-7; size: many; V: TRBV29-1; D: NA; CDR3: CSVVGGGSEQYF; DNA: TGCAGCGTTGTAGGAGGGGGGTCCGAGCAGTACTTC